This T cell receptor beta chain originates from a study of T cell repertoires in ileal Crohn's disease. Whole-study context: Median disease duration was roughly 8.4 years; approximately 32% smoked at surgery. About half received postoperative treatment, some 10 with thiopurines and some 19 anti-TNF. The study, taken as a whole, reports: Compared with non-smokers, active smokers at surgery showed more clonal expansions. Endoscopic recurrence occurred in every patient whose clonality exceeded 26.8%.

In the case of this clone: Its antigen is unidentified. The sample has other DNA sequences that encode this CDR3 too.

Measured with immunoSEQ multiplex PCR; TCRdb has only the in-frame clones, and not every one. Of about 13,000 clones detected, roughly 73% appear once; the ten largest clones hold 8.6%. The V and J ends lost 1 base and 3 bases respectively, with 4 bases between them. The germline gives CDR1 LNHDA, CDR2 SQIVND (reference sequence). CDR3 length: 13 residues. Time point in this sample: neoterminal ileum biopsy at postoperative endoscopy, about 6 months after surgery. The J gene is TRBJ1-3, the V gene TRBV19; no firm D call. This TCR derives from an adult with Crohn's disease. Sequenced: ileal tissue. CDR3 nucleotides: TGTGCCAGTAGTATAGGCCGTGGAAACACCATATATTTT. This codes for CASSIGRGNTIYF.